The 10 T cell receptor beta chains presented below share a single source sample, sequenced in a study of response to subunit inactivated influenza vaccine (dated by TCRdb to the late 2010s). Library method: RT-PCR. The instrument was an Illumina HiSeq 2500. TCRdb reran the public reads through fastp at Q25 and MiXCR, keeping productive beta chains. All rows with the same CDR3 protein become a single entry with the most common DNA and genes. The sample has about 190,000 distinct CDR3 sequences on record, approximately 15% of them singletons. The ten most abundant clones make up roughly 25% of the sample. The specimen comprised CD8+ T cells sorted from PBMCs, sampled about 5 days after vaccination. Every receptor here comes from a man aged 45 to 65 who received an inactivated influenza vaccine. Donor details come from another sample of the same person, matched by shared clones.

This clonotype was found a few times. CDR3 amino acids: CASSTSGTGGCYEQFF. DNA of the CDR3: TGTGCCAGCAGCACCTCCGGGACAGGGGGCTGTTATGAGCAGTTCTTC. The V call is TRBV21-1, the J call TRBJ2-1; the DNA was not compared with TRBD1, the D call given in the table. TRBV21-1 is reported as a pseudogene. This CDR3 spans 16 amino acids.

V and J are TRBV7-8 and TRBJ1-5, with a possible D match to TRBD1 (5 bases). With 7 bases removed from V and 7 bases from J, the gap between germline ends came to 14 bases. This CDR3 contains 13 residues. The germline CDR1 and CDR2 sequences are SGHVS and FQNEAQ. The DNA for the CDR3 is TGTGCCAGCACGACGGGGGGGATGCAGCCCCAGCATTTT. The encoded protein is CASTTGGMQPQHF.

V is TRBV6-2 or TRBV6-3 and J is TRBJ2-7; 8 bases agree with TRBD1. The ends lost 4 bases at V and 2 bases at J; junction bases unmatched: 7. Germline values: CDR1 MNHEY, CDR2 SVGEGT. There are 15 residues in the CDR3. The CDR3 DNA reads TGTGCCAGCAGTTCCACGGACAGGGAAGCCTACGAGCAGTACTTC. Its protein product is CASSSTDREAYEQYF.

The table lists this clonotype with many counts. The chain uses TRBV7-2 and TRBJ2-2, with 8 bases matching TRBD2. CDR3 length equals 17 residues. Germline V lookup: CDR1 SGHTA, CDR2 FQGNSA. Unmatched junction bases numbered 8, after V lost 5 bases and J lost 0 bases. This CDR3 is CASSPTRGEPNTGELFF. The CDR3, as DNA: TGTGCCAGCAGCCCCACGCGGGGGGAACCGAACACCGGGGAGCTGTTTTTT.

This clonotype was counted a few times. CDR3 loop: CATSGGRYQETQYF. The CDR3 coding sequence is TGTGCCACCTCAGGCGGCCGGTACCAAGAGACCCAGTACTTC. This chain uses TRBV19 with TRBJ2-5; D is unresolved. Germline lookup yields CDR1 LNHDA and CDR2 SQIVND (reference sequence). The CDR3 length is 14 residues. The V gene lost 10 bases and the J gene lost 0 bases, with 15 bases spanning the gap.

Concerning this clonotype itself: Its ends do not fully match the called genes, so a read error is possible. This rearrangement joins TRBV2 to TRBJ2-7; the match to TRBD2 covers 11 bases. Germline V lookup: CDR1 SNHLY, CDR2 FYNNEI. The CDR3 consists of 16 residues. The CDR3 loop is CAGSATSGSRLYEQYF. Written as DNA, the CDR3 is TGTGCCGGCAGCGCTACTAGCGGGAGCCGCCTCTACGAGCAGTACTTC.

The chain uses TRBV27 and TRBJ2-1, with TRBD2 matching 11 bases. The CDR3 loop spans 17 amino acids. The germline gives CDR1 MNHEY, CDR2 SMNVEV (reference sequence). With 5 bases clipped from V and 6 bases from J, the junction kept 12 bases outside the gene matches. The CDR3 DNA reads TGTGCCAGCAGTCCCCGACTAGCGGGATTGGATAGCAATGAGCAGTTCTTC. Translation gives CASSPRLAGLDSNEQFF.

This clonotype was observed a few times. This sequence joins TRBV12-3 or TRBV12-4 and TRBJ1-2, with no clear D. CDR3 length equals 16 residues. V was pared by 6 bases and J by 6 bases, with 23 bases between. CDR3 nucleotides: TGTGCCAGCAGCCCTTCTTGGGGTCCAAAAAAAGATGGCTACACCTTC. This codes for CASSPSWGPKKDGYTF.

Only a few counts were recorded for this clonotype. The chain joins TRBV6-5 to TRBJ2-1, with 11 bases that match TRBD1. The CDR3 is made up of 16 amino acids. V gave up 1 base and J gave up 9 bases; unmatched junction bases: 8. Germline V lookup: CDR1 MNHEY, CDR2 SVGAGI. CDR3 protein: CASSYFTGQGAAEQFF. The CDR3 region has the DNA TGTGCCAGCAGTTACTTTACTGGACAGGGGGCCGCTGAGCAGTTCTTC.

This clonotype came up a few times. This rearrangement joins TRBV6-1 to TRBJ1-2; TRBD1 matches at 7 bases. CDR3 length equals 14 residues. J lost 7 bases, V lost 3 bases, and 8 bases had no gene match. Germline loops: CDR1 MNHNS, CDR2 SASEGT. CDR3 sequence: CASSEMGQLAGYTF. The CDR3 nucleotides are TGTGCCAGCAGTGAGATGGGACAGCTCGCTGGCTACACCTTC.